This T cell receptor beta chain was profiled in a study of CD8 T cells in Susac syndrome. As for the study in general: Over five sequenced Susac syndrome patients had clinically active disease, while about 8 were in remission. Patients with Susac syndrome were therapy-naive, treated with corticosteroids, or treated with intravenous immunoglobulin alone when blood was collected.

The authors reverse transcribed 0.5 to 1 ug RNA with random hexamers. Amplification of TCR beta CDR3 used immunoSEQ multiplex PCR across 54 Vbeta and 13 Jbeta. TCRdb redid the calling of the immunoSEQ multiplex PCR reads with MiXCR, one entry per CDR3 protein. In the table there are some 200,000 distinct CDR3 sequences, around 95% of which are singletons. Per the germline V gene, CDR1 is SGHAT and CDR2 is FQNNGV. The CDR3 spans 16 residues. V lost 4 bases, J lost 6 bases, and 11 bases stayed unmatched. The sequenced material came from CD8+ T cells from PBMCs. This rearrangement joins TRBV11-2 to TRBJ2-7; TRBD2 matches at 11 bases. The receptor was isolated from a human donor with Susac syndrome. CDR3 sequence reads: CASSSEFLAGGLEQYF. CDR3 bases: TGTGCCAGCAGCTCCGAATTCCTAGCGGGAGGCCTCGAGCAGTACTTC.